These T cell receptor beta chains were read from a single sample in a study of cytomegalovirus exposure and HLA in healthy donors. The data were produced by immunoSEQ multiplex PCR, yet TCRdb's version contains in-frame clones alone and is incomplete. The sample lists approximately 160,000 clones, 86% seen once, with 2% to 2.5% in the top ten. Material for sequencing was PBMCs. The source is a woman younger than 30 in good health and CMV-seronegative. The conserved cysteine and the conserved F or W are not part of the CDR3 here. Expanded clones are given a class, and other clones once, few, many or no size at all.

CDR3aa,j_gene,v_gene,abundance
ASSYSPGGANEKLF,TRBJ1-4,TRBV6-5,-
ASSLLAGNRGEQY,TRBJ2-7,TRBV6-5,-
ASSPSGRYNEQF,TRBJ2-1,TRBV6-4,-
SVSTEYYEQY,TRBJ2-7,TRBV29-1,-
ATGGQGYTEAF,TRBJ1-1,TRBV2,-
ASSPTRLPYNEQF,TRBJ2-1,TRBV7-3,once
ASSLANSNEQF,TRBJ2-1,TRBV5-4,-
ASSLRGGGSGNTIY,TRBJ1-3,TRBV7-2,-
ASSPRPGQATYEQY,TRBJ2-7,TRBV7-8,-
ASRLGQYSNQPQH,TRBJ1-5,TRBV6-5,-
ASSLEFGGVDTQY,TRBJ2-3,TRBV7-9,-
ASSISVEDIQY,TRBJ2-4,TRBV19,-
ASSPGTGPTDTQY,TRBJ2-3,TRBV7-2,-
AISGEGGGQPQH,TRBJ1-5,TRBV10-3,-
ASSVGGGEQF,TRBJ2-1,TRBV9,-
ASSLGRGGYNEQF,TRBJ2-1,TRBV7-2,-
ASSRGGVVGYT,TRBJ1-2,TRBV7-9,-
ASSRGGNYGYT,TRBJ1-2,TRBV5-4,-
ASSLETGRETQY,TRBJ2-5,TRBV5-1,-
AISESRGSYYEQY,TRBJ2-7,TRBV10-3,-
SVPSSGRPAEQY,TRBJ2-7,TRBV29-1,-
AWSTASQPQH,TRBJ1-5,TRBV30,-
ASSPPGQVQETQY,TRBJ2-5,TRBV18,-
ASSYVPGGPEAF,TRBJ1-1,TRBV6-5,-
ASSFPREAQETQY,TRBJ2-5,TRBV5-1,-
ASSESGLAGQETQY,TRBJ2-5,TRBV9,-
ASSFGAGPGWELF,TRBJ2-2,TRBV5-4,-
ASSQEAPGEQY,TRBJ2-7,TRBV4-2,-
ASSYSGLGTDTQY,TRBJ2-3,TRBV6-5,-
ASGGRGGPSSYNEQF,TRBJ2-1,TRBV2,once